The 18 T cell receptor beta chains below all came from one sample that was sequenced in a study of CD8 T cells in ankylosing spondylitis (dated by TCRdb to about 2017). Library generation was performed with 5' RACE. The sequencer was an Illumina HiSeq 2500. The raw public reads went through TCRdb reprocessing: fastp at Q25, MiXCR clone calling, in-frame beta chains kept. Rows matching on CDR3 protein sequence are summarized as one entry with the most common DNA and genes. The sample includes roughly 220,000 distinct CDR3 sequences, with about 10% observed a single time. The ten largest clonotypes hold about 19% of the sample. The sequencing sample was made of blood, either unsorted or a sorted T cell fraction (not recorded which). Receptors originate from a male donor with ankylosing spondylitis or in good health (not recorded which).

This clonotype came up many times. V gene TRBV5-4 combines with J gene TRBJ2-2; 9 bases are a match to TRBD1. The CDR3 extends over 19 amino acids. Germline CDR1 SGHNT, CDR2 YYREEE (reference sequence). After removal of 1 base from V and 6 bases from J, the junction contained 16 bases not matched to a gene. CDR3 protein: CASSLPSGTGYGIAGELFF. The CDR3 nucleotides read TGTGCCAGCAGCTTGCCTTCCGGGACAGGGTACGGGATCGCCGGGGAGCTGTTTTTT.

In this sample, this clonotype turned up many times. The chain uses TRBV5-1 and TRBJ1-3; the D is unclear. The CDR3 covers 15 residues. Germline V gives CDR1 SGHRS, CDR2 YFSETQ. V was shortened by 4 bases and J by 0 bases, with 11 bases between the two germline ends. Written as DNA, the CDR3 is TGCGCCAGCAGCGTGACTGCCAACTCTGGAAACACCATATATTTT. Translation: CASSVTANSGNTIYF.

The rearrangement joins TRBV4-1 to TRBJ1-5, with 9 bases aligning to TRBD1. The V gene end was trimmed by 0 bases and the J gene end by 4 bases; junction bases not matched to a gene: 4. This CDR3 spans 16 amino acids. Germline lookup yields CDR1 MGHRA and CDR2 YSYEKL. The CDR3 loop reads CASSQEPGTGNQPQHF. CDR3 nucleotides: TGCGCCAGCAGCCAAGAGCCCGGGACAGGGAATCAGCCCCAGCATTTT.

The rearrangement joins TRBV29-1 to TRBJ1-4, with 9 bases fitting TRBD1. V lost 7 bases to trimming and J lost 3 bases; unmatched junction nucleotides: 3. CDR1 is SQVTM, CDR2 ANQGSEA, per germline. The CDR3 spans 13 residues. CDR3 in DNA: TGCAGCGGGACAGGGGCCCCTAATGAAAAACTGTTTTTT. This translates into CSGTGAPNEKLFF.

This clonotype was seen ten or more times. The rearrangement uses TRBV11-2 and TRBJ1-1, with TRBD1 as a possible D gene (6 bases). In germline, CDR1 is SGHAT, CDR2 FQNNGV. This CDR3 has 14 amino acids. V dropped 5 bases and J dropped 1 base, with 11 bases sitting between them. CDR3 region: CASSTRQENTEAFF. CDR3 nucleotides: TGTGCCAGCAGCACACGACAGGAGAACACTGAAGCTTTCTTT.

The V gene is TRBV10-3, the J gene TRBJ2-6; TRBD1 matches at 8 bases. The germline V gene has CDR1 ENHRY and CDR2 SYGVKD. V was clipped by 8 bases and J by 0 bases; unmatched bases: 15. The CDR3 extends over 19 amino acids. The CDR3 loop is CAISIPPGQGISGANVLTF. The CDR3 nucleotides are TGTGCCATCTCCATTCCCCCCGGACAGGGTATCTCTGGGGCCAACGTCCTGACTTTC.

This clonotype was counted at least ten times. The CDR3 is CSARAGQGMGQPQHF. The CDR3 bases are TGCAGTGCTAGAGCGGGACAGGGGATGGGTCAGCCCCAGCATTTT. The chain is built from TRBV20-1 and TRBJ1-5; 10 nucleotides match TRBD1. The CDR3 extends over 15 amino acids. Trimming removed 1 base from V and 6 bases from J; junction bases left unmatched: 6. CDR1 is DFQATT and CDR2 is SNEGSKA in the germline V gene (reference sequence).

This clonotype was observed at least ten times. J is TRBJ2-5 and V is TRBV12-3 or TRBV12-4; the D gene is possibly TRBD2 (6 bases). The CDR3 runs to 13 residues. Trimming took off 7 bases at V and 1 base at J, with 10 bases between the two ends. The CDR3, as DNA: TGTGCCAGCACCAGGGACTCCCAAGAGACCCAGTACTTC. Amino acid sequence: CASTRDSQETQYF.

The V call is TRBV12-3 or TRBV12-4, the J call TRBJ1-5, with D unclear. V shed 1 base and J shed 3 bases, with 10 bases lying between them. CDR3 length: 15 residues. CDR3 region: CASSLDLTDNQPQHF. In DNA form, the CDR3 reads TGTGCCAGCAGTTTAGATCTTACGGACAATCAGCCCCAGCATTTT.

In its sample, this clonotype was seen a few times. This rearrangement joins TRBV12-3 or TRBV12-4 to TRBJ1-3; TRBD1 matches 8 bases. V lost 5 bases, J lost 1 base, and 4 bases stayed unmatched. There are 15 residues in the CDR3. The CDR3 sequence is CASSVTGASGNTIYF. DNA for the CDR3: TGTGCCAGCAGTGTGACAGGGGCATCTGGAAACACCATATATTTT.

This clonotype came up many times. V usage is TRBV7-2 and J usage is TRBJ2-2; 8 bases map to TRBD1. This CDR3 comprises 14 residues. Germline trimming cut 4 bases from V and 5 bases from J; bases unmatched to any gene: 3. Germline CDR1 SGHTA, CDR2 FQGNSA. The CDR3 loop is CASSSRTGTGELFF. CDR3 DNA: TGTGCCAGCAGCTCCAGGACAGGGACCGGGGAGCTGTTTTTT.

The chain is built from TRBV20-1 and TRBJ1-5; D ambiguous. CDR1 is DFQATT, CDR2 SNEGSKA, per germline (reference sequence). This CDR3 has 14 residues. V was shortened by 2 bases and J by 0 bases, with 8 bases between the two germline ends. The CDR3 loop reads CSARPMDSNQPQHF. CDR3 DNA: TGCAGTGCTAGACCCATGGATAGCAATCAGCCCCAGCATTTT.

This clonotype was recorded only once. A read error is possible here, since a much larger clone lies one base away. The chain employs TRBV20-1 and TRBJ1-2; TRBD1 matches 8 bases. The V gene's germline CDR1 is DFQATT and CDR2 SNEGSKA (reference sequence). CDR3 length: 15 residues. The CDR3 DNA is TGCAGTGCTAGGGACAGCCCTGCAGGGGGCTATGGCGACACCTTC. It translates to CSARDSPAGGYGDTF.

In its sample, this clonotype was seen many times. The chain is built from TRBV7-2 and TRBJ2-7; tentatively, D is TRBD2 (6 bases). This CDR3 region has 13 residues. V was shortened by 5 bases and J by 3 bases, with 11 bases between the two germline ends. Germline V gives CDR1 SGHTA, CDR2 FQGNSA. The CDR3 loop is CASSGDGGYEQYF. CDR3 nucleotides: TGTGCCAGCAGCGGGGACGGGGGCTACGAGCAGTACTTC.

This clonotype was seen repeatedly, ten times or more. The chain combines TRBV5-5 with TRBJ2-7, with D possibly being TRBD1 (6 bases). Trimming shortened V by 0 bases and J by 0 bases, and 10 bases separated the two germline ends. The CDR3 sequence is 15 residues long. Germline V gene data show CDR1 as SGHKS and CDR2 as YYEKEE (reference sequence). CDR3 DNA: TGTGCCAGCAGCTTGGATGCAGGGGACTCCTACGAGCAGTACTTC. Amino acids: CASSLDAGDSYEQYF.

This clonotype came up many times. CDR3 in amino acids: CASSFPSSGDPNEQFF. The CDR3, as DNA: TGCGCCAGCAGCTTTCCCTCTAGCGGGGATCCCAATGAGCAGTTCTTC. This rearrangement joins TRBV5-1 to TRBJ2-1; TRBD2 matches at 9 bases. After removal of 2 bases from V and 6 bases from J, the junction contained 9 bases not matched to a gene. The CDR3 covers 16 residues. The germline V gene encodes CDR1 SGHRS and CDR2 YFSETQ.

The CDR3 region has the DNA TGCAGTGCTAGTGCGGTTCAAGAGACCCAGTACTTC. This gives the protein CSASAVQETQYF. The V call is TRBV20-1, the J call TRBJ2-5; no reliable D call. The ends were cut back, 3 bases at V and 2 bases at J, with 7 bases in the middle. The germline gives CDR1 DFQATT, CDR2 SNEGSKA (reference sequence). The CDR3 has 12 amino acids.

The V gene is TRBV6-1, the J gene TRBJ2-5, with a possible D match to TRBD1 (6 bases). The V gene's germline CDR1 is MNHNS and CDR2 SASEGT. This CDR3 is 15 amino acids long. Trimming removed 6 bases at V and 1 base at J, with 15 bases between. The CDR3 protein is CASRGQTGRQETQYF. Here the CDR3 DNA reads TGTGCCAGCAGGGGTCAGACAGGCCGCCAAGAGACCCAGTACTTC.